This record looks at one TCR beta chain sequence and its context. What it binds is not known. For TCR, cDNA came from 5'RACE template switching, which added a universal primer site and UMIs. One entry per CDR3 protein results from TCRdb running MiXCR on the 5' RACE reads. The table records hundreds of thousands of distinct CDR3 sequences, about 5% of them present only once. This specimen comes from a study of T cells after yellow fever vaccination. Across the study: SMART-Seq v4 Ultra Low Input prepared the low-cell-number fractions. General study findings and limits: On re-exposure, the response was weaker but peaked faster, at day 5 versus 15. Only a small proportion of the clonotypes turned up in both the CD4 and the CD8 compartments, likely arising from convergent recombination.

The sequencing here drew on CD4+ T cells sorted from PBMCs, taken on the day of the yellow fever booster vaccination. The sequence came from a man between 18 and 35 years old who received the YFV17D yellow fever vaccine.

The CDR3 protein is CASSLPGTGHEKLFF. The CDR3 DNA is TGTGCCAGCAGCTTACCCGGGACAGGTCATGAAAAACTGTTTTTT. The chain couples TRBV7-7 to TRBJ1-4, with 8 bases identical to TRBD1. Losses at the gene ends were 2 bases for V and 6 bases for J; bases not matched to a gene: 5. The CDR3 is made up of 15 amino acids. Germline-derived CDR1 and CDR2 are SSHAT and FNYEAQ (reference sequence).